These 5 T cell receptor beta chains share one sample of origin, sequenced in a study of T cells after yellow fever vaccination. TCRdb processed the 5' RACE reads anew with MiXCR; each CDR3 protein has one entry. The table includes 250,000 to 300,000 distinct CDR3 sequences, under 15% detected once. This specimen was CD4+ T cells sorted from PBMCs, taken 45 days after the yellow fever booster vaccination. The receptors originated from a man aged 25 to 40 who received the YFV17D yellow fever vaccine.

The chain recombines TRBV29-1 with TRBJ2-2, with TRBD2 identical over 10 bases. The length of the CDR3 is 17 residues. The germline gives CDR1 SQVTM, CDR2 ANQGSEA. The trim removed 3 bases at V and 6 bases at J, leaving 13 bases unmatched. CDR3 sequence (DNA): TGCAGCGTTGACTCCCAAGGTGGGCTAGCGGGAGCCGGGGAGCTGTTTTTT. Translating gives CSVDSQGGLAGAGELFF.

This clonotype was recorded a few times. The chain combines TRBV29-1 with TRBJ2-2, with a tentative D call TRBD1 (5 bases). V was pared by 4 bases and J by 6 bases, with 12 bases between. This CDR3 region has 13 residues. The germline V gene has CDR1 SQVTM and CDR2 ANQGSEA. CDR3 in amino acids: CSVGSQGAGELFF. CDR3 sequence (DNA): TGCAGCGTTGGGAGTCAGGGTGCCGGGGAGCTGTTTTTT.

V is TRBV7-2 and J is TRBJ1-1, with D perhaps TRBD1 (6 bases). Germline loops: CDR1 SGHTA, CDR2 FQGNSA. This CDR3 is 20 amino acids long. Trimming pared 0 bases from V and 3 bases from J, leaving 26 bases between. Here the CDR3 DNA reads TGTGCCAGCAGCTTAGCGGGGGCCGGGAGGGGTGGTTCGAAGGACACTGAAGCTTTCTTT. Amino acid sequence: CASSLAGAGRGGSKDTEAFF. Combining the CDR3 with reference TRBV7-2 and TRBJ1-1 gives the whole variable domain GAGVSQSPSNKVTEKGKDVELRCDPISGHTALYWYRQSLGQGLEFLIYFQGNSAPDKSGLPSDRFSAERTGGSVSTLTIQRTQQEDSAVYLCASSLAGAGRGGSKDTEAFFGQGTRLTVV.

There are a few counts of this clonotype. This chain links TRBV4-2 with TRBJ2-3; 15 bases line up with TRBD2. The CDR3 totals 17 residues. Unmatched junction bases numbered 4, after V lost 4 bases and J lost 2 bases. The germline V gene has CDR1 LGHNA and CDR2 YNFKEQ. Written as DNA, the CDR3 is TGTGCCAGCAGCCCTGGGACTAGCGGGAGGCCCACAGATACGCAGTATTTT. This encodes CASSPGTSGRPTDTQYF.

This clonotype was seen more than once but under ten times. The chain links TRBV15 to TRBJ2-7; 8 bases align to TRBD2. The CDR3 totals 14 residues. Losses at the gene ends were 0 bases for V and 9 bases for J; bases not matched to a gene: 7. In germline, CDR1 is LNHNV, CDR2 YYDKDF (reference sequence). The CDR3 nucleotides read TGTGCCACCAGCAGAGATTTCGGACTAGCAGTGCAGTACTTC. Residues: CATSRDFGLAVQYF. The entire variable domain, with the rest obtained from reference TRBV15 and TRBJ2-7, is as follows: DAMVIQNPRYQVTQFGKPVTLSCSQTLNHNVMYWYQQKSSQAPKLLFHYYDKDFNNEADTPDNFQSRRPNTSFCFLDIRSPGLGDTAMYLCATSRDFGLAVQYFGPGTRLTVT.